Listed below are T cell receptor beta chains from one sample, sequenced in a study of cytomegalovirus exposure and HLA in healthy donors. Profiling relied on immunoSEQ multiplex PCR, and the TCRdb table lists in-frame clones only, not all of them. The sample holds 95,000 to 110,000 clones; less than 85% are singletons and the top ten take about 14%. Material: PBMCs. The receptor source for this set is a woman in her 40s in good health and CMV-seropositive. The CDR3 runs from the conserved cysteine through the conserved F or W. The order of the fields is D gene, J gene, V gene, CDR3 length, clone size, CDR3 protein, CDR3 DNA. D genes are given only for firm matches. Where a row states a size, it is once, few, many or the class of an expanded clone; other rows omit it.

D: -; J: TRBJ1-6; V: TRBV30; length: 15; size: few; CDR3: CAWRNPLGFNSPLHF; DNA: TGTGCCTGGCGAAATCCATTGGGCTTTAATTCACCCCTCCACTTT
D: TRBD1; J: TRBJ2-7; V: TRBV6-5; length: 13; size: -; CDR3: CASRRTGENEQYF; DNA: TGTGCCAGCAGGCGGACAGGGGAGAACGAGCAGTACTTC
D: -; J: TRBJ1-2; V: TRBV13; length: 14; size: -; CDR3: CASSSGQRDYGYTF; DNA: TGTGCCAGCAGCTCAGGACAGAGAGACTATGGCTACACCTTC
D: TRBD1; J: TRBJ1-5; V: TRBV18; length: 14; size: -; CDR3: CASSPPGQNQPQHF; DNA: TGTGCCAGCTCACCACCGGGACAGAATCAGCCCCAGCATTTT
D: -; J: TRBJ2-1; V: TRBV13; length: 15; size: once; CDR3: CASSLSSGVRNEQFF; DNA: TGTGCCAGCAGCCTCAGTTCGGGGGTACGGAATGAGCAGTTCTTC
D: TRBD2; J: TRBJ2-3; V: TRBV7-6; length: 16; size: -; CDR3: CASSAQTSGGGDTQYF; DNA: TGTGCCAGCAGCGCCCAGACTAGCGGGGGAGGGGATACGCAGTATTTT
D: -; J: TRBJ2-7; V: TRBV28; length: 14; size: -; CDR3: CASTNPGVSYEQYF; DNA: TGTGCCAGCACCAACCCGGGGGTTTCCTACGAGCAGTACTTC
D: TRBD1; J: TRBJ1-1; V: TRBV28; length: 14; size: -; CDR3: CASTLGQLNTEAFF; DNA: TGTGCCAGCACCCTGGGACAGTTGAACACTGAAGCTTTCTTT
D: -; J: TRBJ1-3; V: TRBV6-1; length: 14; size: few; CDR3: CASILTRGGNTIYF; DNA: TGTGCCAGCATCCTCACGCGCGGAGGAAACACCATATATTTT
D: TRBD2; J: TRBJ2-2; V: TRBV9; length: 17; size: -; CDR3: CASSVTSRGVNTGELFF; DNA: TGTGCCAGCAGTGTTACCTCTCGGGGGGTCAACACCGGGGAGCTGTTTTTT
D: -; J: TRBJ1-1; V: TRBV19; length: 12; size: -; CDR3: CATRVGNTEAFF; DNA: TGTGCCACCCGGGTTGGGAACACTGAAGCTTTCTTT
D: TRBD1; J: TRBJ1-2; V: TRBV2; length: 13; size: -; CDR3: CASSDDWDRGYTF; DNA: TGTGCCAGCAGCGACGATTGGGACAGGGGCTACACCTTC
D: TRBD1; J: TRBJ1-5; V: TRBV5-4; length: 15; size: -; CDR3: CASSRTGPSNQPQHF; DNA: TGTGCCAGCAGCCGGACAGGACCTAGCAATCAGCCCCAGCATTTT
D: -; J: TRBJ1-5; V: TRBV6-4; length: 14; size: -; CDR3: CASTNLQGNQPQHF; DNA: TGTGCCAGCACCAATCTTCAGGGCAATCAGCCCCAGCATTTT
D: TRBD1; J: TRBJ1-2; V: TRBV9; length: 15; size: -; CDR3: CASSVAPQGARGYTF; DNA: TGTGCCAGCAGCGTAGCTCCACAGGGGGCGCGTGGCTACACCTTC
D: -; J: TRBJ2-5; V: TRBV2; length: 16; size: -; CDR3: CASSDGPGQSKETQYF; DNA: TGTGCCAGCAGTGATGGGCCGGGACAATCGAAAGAGACCCAGTACTTC
D: -; J: TRBJ2-1; V: TRBV5-1; length: 16; size: -; CDR3: CASSLTTVSSYNEQFF; DNA: TGCGCCAGCAGCTTGACGACAGTGAGCTCCTACAATGAGCAGTTCTTC
D: -; J: TRBJ1-3; V: TRBV7-6; length: 14; size: -; CDR3: CASSLGREGNTIYF; DNA: TGTGCCAGCAGCTTAGGCAGGGAAGGAAACACCATATATTTT
D: -; J: TRBJ1-4; V: TRBV5-1; length: 13; size: -; CDR3: CASSSGPQEKLFF; DNA: TGCGCCAGCAGCTCAGGGCCACAAGAAAAACTGTTTTTT
D: -; J: TRBJ1-5; V: TRBV5-6; length: 15; size: -; CDR3: CASSLGGLFNQPQHF; DNA: TGTGCCAGCAGCTTGGGGGGGCTGTTCAATCAGCCCCAGCATTTT
D: -; J: TRBJ1-2; V: TRBV9; length: 15; size: -; CDR3: CASSAQSEGAYGYTF; DNA: TGTGCCAGCAGCGCCCAGTCGGAGGGTGCCTATGGCTACACCTTC
D: -; J: TRBJ1-2; V: TRBV30; length: 13; size: -; CDR3: CAWSERRSYGYTF; DNA: TGTGCCTGGAGTGAAAGGAGAAGCTATGGCTACACCTTC
D: TRBD1; J: TRBJ1-5; V: TRBV19; length: 15; size: -; CDR3: CASSKTGDLNQPQHF; DNA: TGTGCCAGTAGTAAGACAGGGGATCTCAATCAGCCCCAGCATTTT
D: TRBD1; J: TRBJ1-2; V: TRBV2; length: 14; size: -; CDR3: CASSLGQSRYGYTF; DNA: TGTGCCAGCAGCTTGGGACAGTCTCGCTATGGCTACACCTTC
D: -; J: TRBJ1-1; V: TRBV20-1; length: 11; size: -; CDR3: CSAGTGGGAFF; DNA: TGCAGTGCTGGGACCGGCGGGGGAGCTTTCTTT
D: -; J: TRBJ1-1; V: TRBV7-2; length: 14; size: -; CDR3: CASSLAHGGTEAFF; DNA: TGTGCCAGCAGCTTAGCGCACGGGGGCACTGAAGCTTTCTTT
D: TRBD1; J: TRBJ2-6; V: TRBV19; length: 17; size: once; CDR3: CASRDRQGASGANVLTF; DNA: TGTGCCAGTAGAGACAGACAGGGGGCGTCTGGGGCCAACGTCCTGACTTTC
D: TRBD1; J: TRBJ1-6; V: TRBV5-1; length: 13; size: -; CDR3: CASNDRGNSPLHF; DNA: TGCGCCAGCAACGACAGGGGGAATTCACCCCTCCACTTT
D: -; J: TRBJ1-1; V: TRBV6-1; length: 14; size: -; CDR3: CASSDLGRVRRAFF; DNA: TGTGCCAGCAGTGATTTAGGGCGGGTTCGGAGAGCTTTCTTT
D: -; J: TRBJ1-6; V: TRBV23-1; length: 15; size: -; CDR3: CASSQSGGSRSPLHF; DNA: TGCGCCAGCAGTCAATCGGGAGGGAGTCGATCACCCCTCCACTTT
D: -; J: TRBJ1-1; V: TRBV7-7; length: 13; size: -; CDR3: CASSYGFDTEAFF; DNA: TGTGCTAGCAGCTACGGTTTTGACACTGAAGCTTTCTTT
D: -; J: TRBJ1-1; V: TRBV4-2; length: 16; size: few; CDR3: CASSQGEGGPKTEAFF; DNA: TGTGCCAGCAGCCAAGGGGAGGGAGGGCCCAAGACTGAAGCTTTCTTT
D: -; J: TRBJ2-3; V: TRBV7-9; length: 14; size: -; CDR3: CASSPRTDMMAQYF; DNA: TGTGCCAGCAGCCCCAGGACAGACATGATGGCGCAGTATTTT
D: -; J: TRBJ2-2; V: TRBV7-9; length: 14; size: -; CDR3: CASSFDRNTGELFF; DNA: TGTGCCAGCAGCTTCGACAGGAACACCGGGGAGCTGTTTTTT
D: TRBD2; J: TRBJ2-2; V: TRBV4-2; length: 17; size: -; CDR3: CASSRELAGGITGELFF; DNA: TGTGCCAGCAGCCGCGAACTAGCGGGGGGCATCACCGGGGAGCTGTTTTTT
D: -; J: TRBJ1-2; V: TRBV2; length: 16; size: few; CDR3: CATRFDGGASYYGYTF; DNA: TGTGCCACGCGATTTGATGGGGGGGCGAGCTACTATGGCTACACCTTC
D: -; J: TRBJ1-6; V: TRBV4-1; length: 17; size: -; CDR3: CASSQPTAGKDNSPLHF; DNA: TGCGCCAGCAGCCAACCTACTGCGGGGAAGGATAATTCACCCCTCCACTTT
D: -; J: TRBJ1-5; V: TRBV6-1; length: 14; size: many; CDR3: CASSEVGDNQPQHF; DNA: TGTGCCAGCAGTGAAGTAGGGGACAATCAGCCCCAGCATTTT
D: -; J: TRBJ2-7; V: TRBV5-4; length: 13; size: once; CDR3: CASSGGAGYEQYF; DNA: TGTGCCAGCAGCGGGGGGGCTGGCTACGAGCAGTACTTC
D: -; J: TRBJ1-6; V: TRBV7-2; length: 15; size: -; CDR3: CASSLGGIWNSPLHF; DNA: TGTGCCAGCAGCTTAGGCGGAATCTGGAATTCACCCCTCCACTTT
D: TRBD2; J: TRBJ2-1; V: TRBV7-3; length: 14; size: -; CDR3: CASRLSGGAGEQFF; DNA: TGTGCCAGCAGGCTTAGCGGGGGGGCAGGTGAGCAGTTCTTC
D: -; J: TRBJ2-5; V: TRBV7-2; length: 14; size: -; CDR3: CASSFGSTWEAQYF; DNA: TGTGCCAGCAGCTTCGGAAGTACATGGGAGGCCCAGTACTTC
D: -; J: TRBJ2-7; V: TRBV7-8; length: 13; size: -; CDR3: CASSPSPGSEQYF; DNA: TGTGCCAGCAGCCCCTCCCCGGGGTCCGAGCAGTACTTC
D: -; J: TRBJ1-1; V: TRBV4-3; length: 16; size: few; CDR3: CASSQDLQGTDTEAFF; DNA: TGCGCCAGCAGCCAAGATCTTCAGGGTACGGACACTGAAGCTTTCTTT
D: TRBD1; J: TRBJ1-3; V: TRBV7-9; length: 15; size: few; CDR3: CASSPPGGSGNTIYF; DNA: TGTGCCAGCAGTCCACCAGGGGGTTCTGGAAACACCATATATTTT
D: TRBD1; J: TRBJ2-5; V: TRBV10-3; length: 17; size: -; CDR3: CAIILIRDRGNLETQYF; DNA: TGTGCCATCATTTTAATACGGGACAGGGGCAATCTGGAGACCCAGTACTTC
D: -; J: TRBJ2-7; V: TRBV18; length: 13; size: -; CDR3: CASSPMVAAEQYF; DNA: TGTGCCAGCTCACCCATGGTTGCGGCCGAGCAGTACTTC
D: TRBD1; J: TRBJ2-3; V: TRBV28; length: 17; size: -; CDR3: CASSGQDELYSTDTQYF; DNA: TGTGCCAGCAGTGGACAGGACGAATTATATAGCACAGATACGCAGTATTTT
D: TRBD1; J: TRBJ2-1; V: TRBV7-2; length: 12; size: few; CDR3: CASSSTGNEQFF; DNA: TGTGCCAGCAGCTCGACAGGGAATGAGCAGTTCTTC
D: -; J: TRBJ1-1; V: TRBV7-9; length: 15; size: -; CDR3: CASSFHTGVHTEAFF; DNA: TGTGCCAGCAGCTTCCACACAGGAGTGCACACTGAAGCTTTCTTT